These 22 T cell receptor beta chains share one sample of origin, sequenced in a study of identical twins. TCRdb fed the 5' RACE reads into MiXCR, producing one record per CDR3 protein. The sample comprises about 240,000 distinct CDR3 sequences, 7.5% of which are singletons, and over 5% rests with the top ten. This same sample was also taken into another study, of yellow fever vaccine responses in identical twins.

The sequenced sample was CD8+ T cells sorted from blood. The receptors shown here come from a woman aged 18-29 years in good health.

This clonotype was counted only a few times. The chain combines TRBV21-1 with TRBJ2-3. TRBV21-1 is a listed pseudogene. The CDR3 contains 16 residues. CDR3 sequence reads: CASPESRQDHTDTQYF. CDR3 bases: TGTGCCAGCCCCGAAAGCCGGCAGGACCACACAGATACGCAGTATTTT.

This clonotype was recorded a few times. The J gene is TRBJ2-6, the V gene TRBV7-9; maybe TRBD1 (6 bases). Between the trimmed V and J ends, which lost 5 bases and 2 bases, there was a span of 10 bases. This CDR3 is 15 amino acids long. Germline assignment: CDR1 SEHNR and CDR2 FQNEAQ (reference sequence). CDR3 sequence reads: CASSRPGAGANVLTF. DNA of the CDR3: TGTGCCAGCAGCCGCCCAGGGGCTGGGGCCAACGTCCTGACTTTC.

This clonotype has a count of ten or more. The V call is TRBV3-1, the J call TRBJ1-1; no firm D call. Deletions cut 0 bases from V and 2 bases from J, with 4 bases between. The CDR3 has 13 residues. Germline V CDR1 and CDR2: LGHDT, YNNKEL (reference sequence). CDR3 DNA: TGTGCCAGCAGCCAAGATTCTAACACTGAAGCTTTCTTT. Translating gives CASSQDSNTEAFF.

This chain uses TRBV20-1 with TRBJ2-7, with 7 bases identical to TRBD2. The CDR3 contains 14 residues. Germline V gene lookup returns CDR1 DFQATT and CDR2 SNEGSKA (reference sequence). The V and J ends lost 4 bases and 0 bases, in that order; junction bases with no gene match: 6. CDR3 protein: CSATGGPSSYEQYV. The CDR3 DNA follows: TGCAGTGCTACGGGGGGACCGAGCTCCTACGAGCAGTACGTC.

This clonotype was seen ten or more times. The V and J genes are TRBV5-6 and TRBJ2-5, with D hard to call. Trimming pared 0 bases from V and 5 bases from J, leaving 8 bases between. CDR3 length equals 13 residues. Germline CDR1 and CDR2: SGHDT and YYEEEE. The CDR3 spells CASSLVEEETQYF. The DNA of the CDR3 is TGTGCCAGCAGCTTGGTCGAGGAGGAGACCCAGTACTTC.

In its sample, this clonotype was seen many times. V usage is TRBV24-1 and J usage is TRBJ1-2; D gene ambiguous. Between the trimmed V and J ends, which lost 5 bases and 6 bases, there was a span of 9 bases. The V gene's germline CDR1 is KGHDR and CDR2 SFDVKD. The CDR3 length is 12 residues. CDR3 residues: CATSGSLDGYTF. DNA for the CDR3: TGTGCCACCAGTGGTTCCCTTGATGGCTACACCTTC.

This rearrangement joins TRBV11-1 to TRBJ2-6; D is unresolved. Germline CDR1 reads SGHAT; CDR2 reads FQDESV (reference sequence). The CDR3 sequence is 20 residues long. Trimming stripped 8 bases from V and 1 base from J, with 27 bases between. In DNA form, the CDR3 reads TGTGCCAGCGGCTCCGACGACACCGGGTCGCTTCTATCTGGGGCCAACGTCCTGACTTTC. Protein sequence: CASGSDDTGSLLSGANVLTF.

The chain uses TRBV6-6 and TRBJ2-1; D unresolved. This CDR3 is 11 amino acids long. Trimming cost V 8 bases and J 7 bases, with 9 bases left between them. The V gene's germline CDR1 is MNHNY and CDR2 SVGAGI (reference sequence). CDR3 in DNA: TGTGCCAGCGGGATGGGGAATGAGCAGTTCTTC. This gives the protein CASGMGNEQFF.

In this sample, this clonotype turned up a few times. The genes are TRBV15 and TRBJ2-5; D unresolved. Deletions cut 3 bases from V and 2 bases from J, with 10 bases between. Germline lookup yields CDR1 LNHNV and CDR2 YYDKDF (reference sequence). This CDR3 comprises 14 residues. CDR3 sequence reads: CATSRSTVQETQYF. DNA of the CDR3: TGTGCCACCAGCAGGTCGACGGTTCAAGAGACCCAGTACTTC.

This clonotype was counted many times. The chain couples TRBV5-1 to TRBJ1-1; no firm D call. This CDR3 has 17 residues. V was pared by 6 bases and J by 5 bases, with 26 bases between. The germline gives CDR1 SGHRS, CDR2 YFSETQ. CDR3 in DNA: TGCGCCAGCACCCCCTCCTGGAGGCCGCGATGTTGTACTGAAGCTTTCTTT. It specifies CASTPSWRPRCCTEAFF. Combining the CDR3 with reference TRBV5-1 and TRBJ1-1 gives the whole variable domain KAGVTQTPRYLIKTRGQQVTLSCSPISGHRSVSWYQQTPGQGLQFLFEYFSETQRNKGNFPGRFSGRQFSNSRSEMNVSTLELGDSALYLCASTPSWRPRCCTEAFFGQGTRLTVV.

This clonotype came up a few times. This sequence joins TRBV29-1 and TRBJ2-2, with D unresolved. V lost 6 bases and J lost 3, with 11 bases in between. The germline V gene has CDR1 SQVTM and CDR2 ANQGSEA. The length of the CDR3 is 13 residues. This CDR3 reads CSVLDGDTGELFF. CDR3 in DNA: TGCAGCGTACTGGACGGAGACACCGGGGAGCTGTTTTTT.

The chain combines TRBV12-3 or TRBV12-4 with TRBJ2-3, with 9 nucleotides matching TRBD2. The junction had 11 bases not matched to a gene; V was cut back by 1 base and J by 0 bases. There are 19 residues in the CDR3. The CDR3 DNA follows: TGTGCCAGCAGTTTAGGAGGTCGGCGGGAGGGCGCTAGCACAGATACGCAGTATTTT. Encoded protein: CASSLGGRREGASTDTQYF.

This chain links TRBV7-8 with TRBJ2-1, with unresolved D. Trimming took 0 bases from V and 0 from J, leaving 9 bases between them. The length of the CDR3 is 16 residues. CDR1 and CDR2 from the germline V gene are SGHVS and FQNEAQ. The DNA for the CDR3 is TGTGCCAGCAGCTTAGCAGCGTACAGCTCCTACAATGAGCAGTTCTTC. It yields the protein CASSLAAYSSYNEQFF.

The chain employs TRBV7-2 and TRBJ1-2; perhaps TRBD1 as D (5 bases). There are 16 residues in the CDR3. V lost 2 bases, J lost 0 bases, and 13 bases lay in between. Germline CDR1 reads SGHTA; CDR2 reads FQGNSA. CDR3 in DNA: TGTGCCAGCAGCTTATTCCTGGGGGGTACTAACTATGGCTACACCTTC. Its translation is CASSLFLGGTNYGYTF. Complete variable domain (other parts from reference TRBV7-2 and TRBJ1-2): GAGVSQSPSNKVTEKGKDVELRCDPISGHTALYWYRQSLGQGLEFLIYFQGNSAPDKSGLPSDRFSAERTGGSVSTLTIQRTQQEDSAVYLCASSLFLGGTNYGYTFGSGTRLTVV.

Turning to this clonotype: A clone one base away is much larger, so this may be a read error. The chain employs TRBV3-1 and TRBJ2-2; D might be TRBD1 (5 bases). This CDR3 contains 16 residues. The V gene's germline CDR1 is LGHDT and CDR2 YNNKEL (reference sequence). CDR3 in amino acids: CATSKMGPPNTGELFF. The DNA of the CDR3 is TGTGCCACCAGCAAAATGGGGCCCCCGAACACCGGGGAGCTGTTTTTT.

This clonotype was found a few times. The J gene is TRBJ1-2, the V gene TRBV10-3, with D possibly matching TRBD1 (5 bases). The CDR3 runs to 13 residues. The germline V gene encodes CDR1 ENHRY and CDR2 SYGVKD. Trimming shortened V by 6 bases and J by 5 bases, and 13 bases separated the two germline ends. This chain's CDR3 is CAISGGGTYGYTF. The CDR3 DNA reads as TGTGCCATCAGCGGCGGGGGTACTTATGGCTACACCTTC.

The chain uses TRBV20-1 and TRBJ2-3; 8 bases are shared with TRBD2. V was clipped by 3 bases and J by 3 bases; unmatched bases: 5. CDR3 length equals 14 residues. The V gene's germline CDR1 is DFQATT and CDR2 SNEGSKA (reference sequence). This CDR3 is CSARTAGGTDTQYF. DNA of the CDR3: TGCAGTGCTAGGACCGCGGGGGGTACAGATACGCAGTATTTT.

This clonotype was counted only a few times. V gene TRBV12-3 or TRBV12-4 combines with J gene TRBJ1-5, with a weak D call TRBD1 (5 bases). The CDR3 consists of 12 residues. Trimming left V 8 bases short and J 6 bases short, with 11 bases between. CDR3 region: CASVRGGQPQHF. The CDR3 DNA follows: TGTGCCAGCGTTCGGGGGGGTCAGCCCCAGCATTTT.

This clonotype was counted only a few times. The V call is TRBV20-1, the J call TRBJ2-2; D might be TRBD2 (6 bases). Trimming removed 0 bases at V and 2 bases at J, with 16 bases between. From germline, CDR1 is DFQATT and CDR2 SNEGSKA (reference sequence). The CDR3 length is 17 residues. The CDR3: CSARDRYGGSNTGELFF. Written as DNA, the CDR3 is TGCAGTGCTAGAGATCGCTACGGGGGTAGTAACACCGGGGAGCTGTTTTTT.

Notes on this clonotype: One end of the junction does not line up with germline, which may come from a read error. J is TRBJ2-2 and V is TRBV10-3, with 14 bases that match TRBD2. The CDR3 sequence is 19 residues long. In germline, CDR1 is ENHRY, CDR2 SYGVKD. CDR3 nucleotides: TGTGCCATCAGTTCCTCCGGGACTAGCGGGGGTTGGGACACCGGGGTGCTGTTTTTT. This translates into CAISSSGTSGGWDTGVLFF.

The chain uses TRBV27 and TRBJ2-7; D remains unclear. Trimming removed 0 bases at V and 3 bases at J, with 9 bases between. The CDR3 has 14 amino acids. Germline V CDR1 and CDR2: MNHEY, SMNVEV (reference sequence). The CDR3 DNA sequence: TGTGCCAGCAGTTTATCCAGGATGAGCTACGAGCAGTACTTC. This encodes CASSLSRMSYEQYF.

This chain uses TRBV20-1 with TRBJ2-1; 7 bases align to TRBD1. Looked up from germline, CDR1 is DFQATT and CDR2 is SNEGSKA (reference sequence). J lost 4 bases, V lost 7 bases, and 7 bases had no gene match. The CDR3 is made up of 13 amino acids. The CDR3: CSVGDSQYNEQFF. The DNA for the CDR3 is TGCAGTGTAGGGGACAGCCAGTACAATGAGCAGTTCTTC.